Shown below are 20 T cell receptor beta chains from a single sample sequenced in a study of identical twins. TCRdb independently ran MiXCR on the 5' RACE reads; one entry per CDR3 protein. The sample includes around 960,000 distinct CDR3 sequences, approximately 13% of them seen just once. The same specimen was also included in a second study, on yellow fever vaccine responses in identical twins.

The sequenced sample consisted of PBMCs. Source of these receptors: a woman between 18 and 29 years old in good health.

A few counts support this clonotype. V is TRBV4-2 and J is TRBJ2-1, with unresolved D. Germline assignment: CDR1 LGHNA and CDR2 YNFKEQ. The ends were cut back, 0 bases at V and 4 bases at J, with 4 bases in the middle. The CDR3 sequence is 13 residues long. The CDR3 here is CASSQDFYNEQFF. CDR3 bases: TGTGCCAGCAGCCAAGACTTTTACAATGAGCAGTTCTTC.

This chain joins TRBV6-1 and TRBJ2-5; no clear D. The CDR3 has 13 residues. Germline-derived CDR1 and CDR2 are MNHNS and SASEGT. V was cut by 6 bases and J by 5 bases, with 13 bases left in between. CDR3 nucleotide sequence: TGTGCCAGCAGAAAGGAACCCCCCGAGACCCAGTACTTC. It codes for CASRKEPPETQYF.

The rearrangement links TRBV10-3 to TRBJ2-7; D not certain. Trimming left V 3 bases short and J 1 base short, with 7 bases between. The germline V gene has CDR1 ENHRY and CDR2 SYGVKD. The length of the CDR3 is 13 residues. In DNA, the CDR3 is TGTGCCATCAGTGAAAGTCGATCCTACGAGCAGTACTTC. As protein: CAISESRSYEQYF.

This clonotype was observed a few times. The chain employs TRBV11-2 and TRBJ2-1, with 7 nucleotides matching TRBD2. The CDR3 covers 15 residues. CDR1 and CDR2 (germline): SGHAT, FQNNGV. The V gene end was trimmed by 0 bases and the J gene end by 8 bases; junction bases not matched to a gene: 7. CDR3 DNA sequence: TGTGCCAGCAGCTTAGAGGCGGGAGTAGCGGATGAGCAGTTCTTC. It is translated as CASSLEAGVADEQFF.

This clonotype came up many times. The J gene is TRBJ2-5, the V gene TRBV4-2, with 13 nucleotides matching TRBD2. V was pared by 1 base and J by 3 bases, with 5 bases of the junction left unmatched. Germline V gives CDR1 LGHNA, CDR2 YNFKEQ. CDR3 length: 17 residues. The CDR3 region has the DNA TGTGCCAGCAGCCAAGGCGGGACTAGCGGGAAAAAAGAGACCCAGTACTTC. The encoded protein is CASSQGGTSGKKETQYF.

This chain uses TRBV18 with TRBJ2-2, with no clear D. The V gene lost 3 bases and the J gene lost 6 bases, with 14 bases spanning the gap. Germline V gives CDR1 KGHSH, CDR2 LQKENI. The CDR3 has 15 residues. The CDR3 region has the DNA TGTGCCAGCTCACCTTCCGGTTCCGGGTCCGGGGAGCTGTTTTTT. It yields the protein CASSPSGSGSGELFF.

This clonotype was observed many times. CDR3 in DNA: TGCGCCAGCAGCTTGGCACCGGTATACTCTGGAAACACCATATATTTT. Residues: CASSLAPVYSGNTIYF. The chain employs TRBV5-1 and TRBJ1-3; D gene ambiguous. The CDR3 is 16 amino acids. The germline V and J ends were trimmed by 0 bases and 0 bases, with 10 bases remaining between them. Germline CDR1 and CDR2: SGHRS and YFSETQ.

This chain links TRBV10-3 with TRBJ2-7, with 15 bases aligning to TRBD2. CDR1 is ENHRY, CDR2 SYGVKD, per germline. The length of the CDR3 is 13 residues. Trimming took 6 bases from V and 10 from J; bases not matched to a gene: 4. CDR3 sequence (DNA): TGTGCCATCAGGGGACTAGCGGGAGGCGTCCAGTACTTC. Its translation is CAIRGLAGGVQYF.

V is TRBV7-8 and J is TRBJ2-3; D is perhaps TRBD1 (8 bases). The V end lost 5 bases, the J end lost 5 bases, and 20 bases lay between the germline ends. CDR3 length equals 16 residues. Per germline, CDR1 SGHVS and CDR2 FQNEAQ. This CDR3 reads CASSPTRTGRGDTQYF. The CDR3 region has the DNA TGTGCCAGCAGCCCGACCCGGACAGGGAGGGGAGATACGCAGTATTTT.

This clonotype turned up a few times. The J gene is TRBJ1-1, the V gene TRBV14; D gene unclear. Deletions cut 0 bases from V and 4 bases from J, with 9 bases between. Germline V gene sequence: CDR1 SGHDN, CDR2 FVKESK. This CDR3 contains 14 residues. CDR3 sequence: CASSQDVGFTEAFF. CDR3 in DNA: TGTGCCAGCAGCCAAGATGTGGGATTCACTGAAGCTTTCTTT.

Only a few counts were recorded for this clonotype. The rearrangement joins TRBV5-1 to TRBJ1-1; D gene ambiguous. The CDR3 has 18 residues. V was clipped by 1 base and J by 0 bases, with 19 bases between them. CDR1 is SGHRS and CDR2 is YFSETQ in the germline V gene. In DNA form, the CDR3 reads TGCGCCAGCAGCTTGATTCCGCGGGGTACGGGGATGAACACTGAAGCTTTCTTT. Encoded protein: CASSLIPRGTGMNTEAFF. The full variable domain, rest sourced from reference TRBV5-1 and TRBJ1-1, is KAGVTQTPRYLIKTRGQQVTLSCSPISGHRSVSWYQQTPGQGLQFLFEYFSETQRNKGNFPGRFSGRQFSNSRSEMNVSTLELGDSALYLCASSLIPRGTGMNTEAFFGQGTRLTVV.

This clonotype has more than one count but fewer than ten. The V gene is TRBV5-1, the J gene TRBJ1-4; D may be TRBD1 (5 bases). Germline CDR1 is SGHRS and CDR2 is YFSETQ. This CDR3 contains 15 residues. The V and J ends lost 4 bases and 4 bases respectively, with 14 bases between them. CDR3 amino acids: CASSVVQGINEKLFF. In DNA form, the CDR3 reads TGCGCCAGCAGCGTGGTCCAGGGAATTAATGAAAAACTGTTTTTT.

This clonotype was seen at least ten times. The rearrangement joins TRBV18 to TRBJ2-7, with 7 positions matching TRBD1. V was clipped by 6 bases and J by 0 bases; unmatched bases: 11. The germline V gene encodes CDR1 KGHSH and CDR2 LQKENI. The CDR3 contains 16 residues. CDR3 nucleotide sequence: TGTGCCAGCTCCCAGCGCCGGGACAGAAGCTCCTACGAGCAGTACTTC. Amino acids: CASSQRRDRSSYEQYF. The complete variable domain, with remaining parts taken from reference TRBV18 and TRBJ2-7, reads NAGVMQNPRHLVRRRGQEARLRCSPMKGHSHVYWYRQLPEEGLKFMVYLQKENIIDESGMPKERFSAEFPKEGPSILRIQQVVRGDSAAYFCASSQRRDRSSYEQYFGPGTRLTVT.

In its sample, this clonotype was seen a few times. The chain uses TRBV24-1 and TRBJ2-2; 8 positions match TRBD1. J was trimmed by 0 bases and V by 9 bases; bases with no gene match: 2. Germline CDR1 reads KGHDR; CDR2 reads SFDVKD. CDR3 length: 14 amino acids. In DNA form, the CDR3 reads TGTGCCACCGGCAGGGGGCCGAACACCGGGGAGCTGTTTTTT. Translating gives CATGRGPNTGELFF.

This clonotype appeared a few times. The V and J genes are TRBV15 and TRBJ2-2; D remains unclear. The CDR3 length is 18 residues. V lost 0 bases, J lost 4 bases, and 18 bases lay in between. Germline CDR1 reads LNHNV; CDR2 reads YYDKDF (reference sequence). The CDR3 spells CATSREMVSFSSTGELFF. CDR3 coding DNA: TGTGCCACCAGCAGAGAAATGGTATCTTTTTCCTCCACCGGGGAGCTGTTTTTT. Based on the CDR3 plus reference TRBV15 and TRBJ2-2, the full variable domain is DAMVIQNPRYQVTQFGKPVTLSCSQTLNHNVMYWYQQKSSQAPKLLFHYYDKDFNNEADTPDNFQSRRPNTSFCFLDIRSPGLGDTAMYLCATSREMVSFSSTGELFFGEGSRLTVL.

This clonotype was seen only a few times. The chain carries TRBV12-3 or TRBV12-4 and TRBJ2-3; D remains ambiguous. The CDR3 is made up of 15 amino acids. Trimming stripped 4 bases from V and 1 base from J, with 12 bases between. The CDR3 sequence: CASSSGLHRTDTQYF. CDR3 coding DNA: TGTGCCAGCAGTTCCGGTCTGCACCGCACAGATACGCAGTATTTT.

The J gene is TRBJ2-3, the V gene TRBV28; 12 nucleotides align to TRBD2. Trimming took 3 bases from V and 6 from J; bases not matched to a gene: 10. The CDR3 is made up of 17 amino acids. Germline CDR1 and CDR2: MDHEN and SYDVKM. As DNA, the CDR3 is TGTGCCAGCAGTTTGGGGACACTAGCGGGAGGAACCGATACGCAGTATTTT. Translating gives CASSLGTLAGGTDTQYF.

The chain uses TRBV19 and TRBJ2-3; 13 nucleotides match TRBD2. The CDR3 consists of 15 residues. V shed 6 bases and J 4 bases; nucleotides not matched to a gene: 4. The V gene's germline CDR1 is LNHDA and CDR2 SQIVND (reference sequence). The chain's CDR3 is CASRLGLAGPDTQYF. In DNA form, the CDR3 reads TGTGCCAGTAGATTGGGACTAGCGGGGCCAGATACGCAGTATTTT. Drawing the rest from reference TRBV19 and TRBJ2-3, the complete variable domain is DGGITQSPKYLFRKEGQNVTLSCEQNLNHDAMYWYRQDPGQGLRLIYYSQIVNDFQKGDIAEGYSVSREKKESFPLTVTSAQKNPTAFYLCASRLGLAGPDTQYFGPGTRLTVL.

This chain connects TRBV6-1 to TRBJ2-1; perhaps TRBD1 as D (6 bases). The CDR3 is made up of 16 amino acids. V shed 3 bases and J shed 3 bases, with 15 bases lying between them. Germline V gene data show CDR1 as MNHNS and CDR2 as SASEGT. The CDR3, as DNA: TGTGCCAGCAGTGAGGGGACATACCATCTCTACAATGAGCAGTTCTTC. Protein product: CASSEGTYHLYNEQFF.

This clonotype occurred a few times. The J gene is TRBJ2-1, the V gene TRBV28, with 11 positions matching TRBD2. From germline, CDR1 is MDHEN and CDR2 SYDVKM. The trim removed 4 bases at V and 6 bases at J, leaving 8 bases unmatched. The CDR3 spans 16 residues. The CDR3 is CASSWLAGGLFNEQFF. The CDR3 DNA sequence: TGTGCCAGCAGTTGGTTAGCGGGGGGGCTTTTCAATGAGCAGTTCTTC.